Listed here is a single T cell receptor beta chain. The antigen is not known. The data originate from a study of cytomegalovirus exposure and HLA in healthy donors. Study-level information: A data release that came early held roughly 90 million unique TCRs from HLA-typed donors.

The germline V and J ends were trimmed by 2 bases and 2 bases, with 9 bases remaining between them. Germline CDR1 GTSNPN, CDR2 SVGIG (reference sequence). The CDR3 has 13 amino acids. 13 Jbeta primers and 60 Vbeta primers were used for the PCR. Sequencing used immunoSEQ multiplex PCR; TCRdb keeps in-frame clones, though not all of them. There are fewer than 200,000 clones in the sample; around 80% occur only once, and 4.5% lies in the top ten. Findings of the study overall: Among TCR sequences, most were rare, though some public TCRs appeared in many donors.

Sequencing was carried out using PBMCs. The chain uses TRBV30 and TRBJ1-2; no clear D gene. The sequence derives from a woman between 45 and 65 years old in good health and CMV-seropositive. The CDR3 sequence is CAWSSPGNYGYTF. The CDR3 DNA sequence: TGTGCCTGGAGTTCCCCCGGGAACTATGGCTACACCTTC.